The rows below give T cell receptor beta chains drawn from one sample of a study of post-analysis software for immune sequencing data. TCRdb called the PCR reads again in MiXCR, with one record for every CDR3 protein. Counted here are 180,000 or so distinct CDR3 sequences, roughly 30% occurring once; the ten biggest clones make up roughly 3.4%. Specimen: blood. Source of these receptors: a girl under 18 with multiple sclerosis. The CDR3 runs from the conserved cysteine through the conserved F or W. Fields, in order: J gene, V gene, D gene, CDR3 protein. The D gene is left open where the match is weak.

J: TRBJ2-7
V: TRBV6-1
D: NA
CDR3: CASSDPGGSYEQYF

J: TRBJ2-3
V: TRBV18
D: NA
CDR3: CASSPLPGLMNPADTQYF

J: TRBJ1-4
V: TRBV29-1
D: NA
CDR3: CSVGEGTGEKLFF

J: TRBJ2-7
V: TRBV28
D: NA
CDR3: CASSLGAGGGASYEQYF

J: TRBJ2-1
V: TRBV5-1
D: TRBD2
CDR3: CANRRAGGSYNEQFF

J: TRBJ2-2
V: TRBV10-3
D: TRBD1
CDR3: CAISPGQGHTGELFF

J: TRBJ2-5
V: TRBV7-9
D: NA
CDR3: CASSGWSTAETQYF

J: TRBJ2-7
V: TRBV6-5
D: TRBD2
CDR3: CASSPGTSRRYEQYF

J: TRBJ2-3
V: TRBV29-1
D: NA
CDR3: CSVGAGSTDTQYF

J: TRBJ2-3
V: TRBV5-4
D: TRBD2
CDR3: CASSWEGVDTQYF

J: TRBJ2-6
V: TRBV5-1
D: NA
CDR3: CASSMGGPRSGANVLTF

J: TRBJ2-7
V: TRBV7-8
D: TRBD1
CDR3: CASSSPHRGRSYEQYF

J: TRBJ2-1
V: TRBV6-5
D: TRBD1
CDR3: CASSFTGGVYNEQFF

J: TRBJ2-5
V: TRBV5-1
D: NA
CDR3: CACSGTGGETQYF

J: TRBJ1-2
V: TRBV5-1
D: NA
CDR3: CASSLQNYGYTF

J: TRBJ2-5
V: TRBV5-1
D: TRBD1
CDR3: CASSLGQGVKETQYF

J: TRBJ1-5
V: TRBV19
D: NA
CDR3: CASSPRLVRNQPQHF

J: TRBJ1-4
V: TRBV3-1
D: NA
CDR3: CASSQDINARREKLFF

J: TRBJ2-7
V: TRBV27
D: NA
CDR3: CARSAQDSYEQYF

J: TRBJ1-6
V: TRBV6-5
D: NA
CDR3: CASSYYSGGNSPLHF

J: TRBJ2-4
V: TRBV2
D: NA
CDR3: CASSVWVDVLAKNIQYF

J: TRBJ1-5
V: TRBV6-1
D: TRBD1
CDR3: CASSGQGAFSNQPQHF

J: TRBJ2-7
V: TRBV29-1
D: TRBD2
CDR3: CSVAGTSGSHEQYF

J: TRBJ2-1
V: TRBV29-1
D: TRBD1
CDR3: CSVDGFSGGDYNEQFF

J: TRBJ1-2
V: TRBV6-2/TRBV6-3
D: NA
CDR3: CASSYFSGGINYGYTF

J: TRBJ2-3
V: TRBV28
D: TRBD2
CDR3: CASRRAGTSGRTDTQYF

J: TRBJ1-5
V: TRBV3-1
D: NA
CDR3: CASSWDGDQPQHF